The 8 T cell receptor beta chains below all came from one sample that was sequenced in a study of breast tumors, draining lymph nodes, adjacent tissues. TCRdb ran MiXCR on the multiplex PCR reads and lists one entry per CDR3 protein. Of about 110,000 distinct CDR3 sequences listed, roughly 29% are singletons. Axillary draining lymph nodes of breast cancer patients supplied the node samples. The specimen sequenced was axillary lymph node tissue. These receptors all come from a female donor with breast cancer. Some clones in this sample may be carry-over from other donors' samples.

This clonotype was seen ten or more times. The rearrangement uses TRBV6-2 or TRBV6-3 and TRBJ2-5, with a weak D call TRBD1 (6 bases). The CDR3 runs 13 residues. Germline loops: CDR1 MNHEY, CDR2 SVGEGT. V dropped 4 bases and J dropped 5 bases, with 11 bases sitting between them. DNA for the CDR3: TGTGCCAGCAGTTTCAGGGGAACGGAGACCCAGTACTTC. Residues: CASSFRGTETQYF.

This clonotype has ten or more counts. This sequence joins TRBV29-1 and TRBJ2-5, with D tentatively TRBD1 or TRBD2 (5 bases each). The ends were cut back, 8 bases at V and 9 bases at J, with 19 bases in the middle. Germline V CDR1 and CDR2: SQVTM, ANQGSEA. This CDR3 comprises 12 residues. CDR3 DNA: TGCAGCAACCGGGACGCCGGCCAGTCCCAGTACTTC. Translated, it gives CSNRDAGQSQYF.

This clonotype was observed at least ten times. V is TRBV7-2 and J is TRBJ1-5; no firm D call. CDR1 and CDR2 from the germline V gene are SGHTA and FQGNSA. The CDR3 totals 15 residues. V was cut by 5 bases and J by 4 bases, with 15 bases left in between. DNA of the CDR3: TGTGCCAGCAGCCCCAGCCGGGGTGAGAATCAGCCCCAGCATTTT. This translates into CASSPSRGENQPQHF. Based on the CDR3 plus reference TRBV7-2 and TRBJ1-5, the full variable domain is GAGVSQSPSNKVTEKGKDVELRCDPISGHTALYWYRQSLGQGLEFLIYFQGNSAPDKSGLPSDRFSAERTGGSVSTLTIQRTQQEDSAVYLCASSPSRGENQPQHFGDGTRLSIL.

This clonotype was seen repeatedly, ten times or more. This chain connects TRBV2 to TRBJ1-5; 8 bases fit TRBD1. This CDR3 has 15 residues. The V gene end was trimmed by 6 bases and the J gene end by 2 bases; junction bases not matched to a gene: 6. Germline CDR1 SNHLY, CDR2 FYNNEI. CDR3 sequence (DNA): TGTGCCAGCAGGGAACCGGGACAGGGCAATCAGCCCCAGCATTTT. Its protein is CASREPGQGNQPQHF.

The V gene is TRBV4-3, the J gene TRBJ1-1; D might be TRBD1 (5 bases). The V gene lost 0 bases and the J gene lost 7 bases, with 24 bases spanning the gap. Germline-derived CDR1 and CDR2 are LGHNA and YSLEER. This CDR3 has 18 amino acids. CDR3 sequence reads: CASSQEAALGWGVNEAFF. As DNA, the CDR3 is TGCGCCAGCAGCCAAGAAGCCGCGTTAGGTTGGGGGGTCAATGAAGCTTTCTTT.

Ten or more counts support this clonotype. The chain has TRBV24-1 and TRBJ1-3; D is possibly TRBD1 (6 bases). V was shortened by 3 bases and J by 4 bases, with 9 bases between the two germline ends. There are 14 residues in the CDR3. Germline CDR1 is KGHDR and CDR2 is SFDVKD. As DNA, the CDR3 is TGTGCCACCAGTGATCACGACAGGGGAAACACCATATATTTT. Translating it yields CATSDHDRGNTIYF.

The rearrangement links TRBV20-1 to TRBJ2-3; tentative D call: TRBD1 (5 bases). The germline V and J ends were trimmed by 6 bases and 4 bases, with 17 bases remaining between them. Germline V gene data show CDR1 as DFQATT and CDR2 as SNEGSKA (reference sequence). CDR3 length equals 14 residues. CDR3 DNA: TGCAGTGCCAACTACCCAAGGGGCGCAGATACGCAGTATTTT. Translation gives CSANYPRGADTQYF.

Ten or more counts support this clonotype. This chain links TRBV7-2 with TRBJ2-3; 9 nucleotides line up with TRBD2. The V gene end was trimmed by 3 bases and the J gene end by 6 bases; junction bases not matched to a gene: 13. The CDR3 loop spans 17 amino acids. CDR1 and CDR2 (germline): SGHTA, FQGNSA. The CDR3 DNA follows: TGTGCCAGCAGCTTTTTAGCGGGGGACGCCGGTTTGGATACGCAGTATTTT. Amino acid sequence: CASSFLAGDAGLDTQYF.